The T cell receptor (beta chain) under discussion was sequenced for a study of blood T cell repertoires in COVID-19 (dated by TCRdb to 2020 to 2021). Context from the whole study: Collaborator samples came from the United States, Italy and Spain and covered acute and convalescent phases of COVID-19. The samples were drawn from the first 160 participants of the ongoing ImmuneRACE study and from more than 1,000 subjects provided by 6 global collaborators. Sample metadata almost always included a de-identified subject ID, COVID-19 status, age in years and sex. Deeply sampled blood TCRbeta repertoires from subjects exposed to, actively infected with, or recovered from COVID-19 were included in the dataset. A freely available public database, intended as a resource for researchers studying the immune response to SARS-CoV-2, is where the repertoires were released. The material from the prospective study consisted of cDNA or gDNA derived from T cells, B-cell-depleted T cells, or PBMCs. HLA class I and class II types, where available, came from metadata supplied by the sample provider rather than from assay-based typing.

Points on this clone: Its antigen has not been determined. One base away there is no much larger clone; base qualities are not given.

The paper's findings and limits, for the study overall: The amount of clinical and demographic metadata varied by source and participant and was provided uncurated.

Whole blood was collected in K2EDTA tubes by collaborating institutions according to the institutions' own protocols. For TCRbeta analysis, collaborators shipped samples as frozen whole blood, isolated PBMCs, or DNA extracted from either of those sample types. Trimming removed 4 bases from V and 6 bases from J; the gene matches leave 5 bases unexplained. The CDR3, cysteine through phenylalanine, is 14 amino acids long. Only the CDR3 region is kept as DNA, spanning 42 bases read in frame from base 1. Reading the germline V gene (reference sequence) gives CDR1 LGHDT and CDR2 YNNKEL. TCRbeta CDR3 regions were amplified from genomic DNA using the immunoSEQ Assay, a bias-controlled multiplex PCR. The authors processed their data as follows. The number of nucleated cells in each sample was estimated from the amplification of reference gene primers within the assay. To quantify the absolute abundance of each unique TCRbeta CDR3 rearrangement, sequence reads were collapsed and filtered. Productive Simpson clonality was computed per sample as the square root of Simpson's diversity index over productive rearrangements. TCRdb limited this immuneACCESS table to in-frame rearrangements with V and J called. A share of clones is missing; checked studies link under half to unresolved V genes, and the rest is unexplained. V and J calls and clone size follow that table, whereas D and trimming were derived from the DNA. The sample table lists roughly 110,000 clones, 89% of them with a count of one. Approximately 5% of the sample belongs to the ten largest clones.

Sequencing input: peripheral blood. This clonotype was obtained from a man aged 40-55 years with active or convalescent COVID-19. The V and J genes are TRBV3-1 (or the pseudogene TRBV3-2) and TRBJ2-1, with 8 middle bases fitting TRBD1. The DNA sequence is TGTGCCAGCAGCCCTGACGGGACAGGCAATGAGCAGTTCTTC. Translation gives CASSPDGTGNEQFF.